The T cell receptor (beta chain) under discussion was sequenced for a study of OX40 agonist ivuxolimab in advanced cancers. Germline CDR1 and CDR2: MNHEY and SVGAGI. The CDR3 length is 13 residues. The ends were cut back, 0 bases at V and 14 bases at J, with 11 bases in the middle. Profiling relied on immunoSEQ multiplex PCR, and the TCRdb table lists in-frame clones only, not all of them. The profile shows thousands of clones, approximately 64% of them singletons. The V and J genes are TRBV6-5 and TRBJ1-6, with no clear D. The sample was CD4+ or CD8+ T cells sorted from blood, taken in a trial of the OX40 agonist ivuxolimab. This TCR derives from an adult with an advanced solid tumor such as melanoma, head and neck, liver or kidney cancer. CDR3 sequence (DNA): TGTGCCAGCAGTTACTCTGCGGGGATGACCCTCCACTTT. This sequence encodes CASSYSAGMTLHF.